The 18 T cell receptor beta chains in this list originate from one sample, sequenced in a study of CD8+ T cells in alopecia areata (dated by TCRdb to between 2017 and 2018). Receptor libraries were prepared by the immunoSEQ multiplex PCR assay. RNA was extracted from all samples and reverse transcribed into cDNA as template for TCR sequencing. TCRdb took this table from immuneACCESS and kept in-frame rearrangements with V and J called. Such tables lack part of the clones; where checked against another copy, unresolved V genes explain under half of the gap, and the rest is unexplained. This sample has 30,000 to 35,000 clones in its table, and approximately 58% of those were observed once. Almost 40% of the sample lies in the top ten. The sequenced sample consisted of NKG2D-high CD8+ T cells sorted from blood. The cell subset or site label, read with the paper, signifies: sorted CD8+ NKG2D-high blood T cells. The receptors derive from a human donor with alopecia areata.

The CDR3 sequence: CASSSRTGSASGANVLTF. In DNA form, the CDR3 reads TGTGCCAGCAGCTCCCGGACAGGGAGCGCTTCTGGGGCCAACGTCCTGACTTTC. The chain couples TRBV7-9 to TRBJ2-6; 8 bases map to TRBD1. V lost 4 bases to trimming and J lost 1 base; unmatched junction nucleotides: 9. CDR3 size: 18 residues. Germline CDR1 SEHNR, CDR2 FQNEAQ (reference sequence).

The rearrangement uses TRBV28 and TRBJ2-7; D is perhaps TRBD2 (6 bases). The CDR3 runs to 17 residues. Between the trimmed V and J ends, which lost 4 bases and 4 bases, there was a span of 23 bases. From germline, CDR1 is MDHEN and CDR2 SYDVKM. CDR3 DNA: TGTGCCAGCAGTTCCCAAAGGGTGGTGGAGGGACGATACGAGCAGTACTTC. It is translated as CASSSQRVVEGRYEQYF.

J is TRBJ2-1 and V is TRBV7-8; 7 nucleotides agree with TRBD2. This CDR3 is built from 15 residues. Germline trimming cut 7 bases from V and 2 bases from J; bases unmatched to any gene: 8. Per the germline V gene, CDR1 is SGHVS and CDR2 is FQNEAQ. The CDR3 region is CASTPWGGAYNEQFF. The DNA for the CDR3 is TGTGCCAGCACCCCGTGGGGGGGGGCCTACAATGAGCAGTTCTTC.

Written as DNA, the CDR3 is TGTGCCAGCAGTGAAGCGATCCGACAGGGCCCCTACGAGCAGTACTTC. Protein product: CASSEAIRQGPYEQYF. The chain has TRBV2 and TRBJ2-7, with TRBD1 identical over 7 bases. Germline CDR1 SNHLY, CDR2 FYNNEI. There are 16 residues in the CDR3. The V segment lost 0 bases and the J segment 2 bases; nucleotides outside the gene matches: 7.

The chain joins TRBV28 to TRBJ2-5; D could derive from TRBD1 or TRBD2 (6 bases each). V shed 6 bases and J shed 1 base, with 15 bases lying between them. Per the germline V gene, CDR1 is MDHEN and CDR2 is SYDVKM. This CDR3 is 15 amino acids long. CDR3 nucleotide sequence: TGTGCCAGCAGCCCCCTGTGGGGGGCCCAAGAGACCCAGTACTTC. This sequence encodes CASSPLWGAQETQYF.

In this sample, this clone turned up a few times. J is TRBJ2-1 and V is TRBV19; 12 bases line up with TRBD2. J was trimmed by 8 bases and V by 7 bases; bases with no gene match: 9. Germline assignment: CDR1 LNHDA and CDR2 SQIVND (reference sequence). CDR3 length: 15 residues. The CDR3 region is CASTETSGSYDEQFF. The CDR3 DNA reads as TGTGCCAGTACCGAGACTAGCGGGAGTTATGATGAGCAGTTCTTC.

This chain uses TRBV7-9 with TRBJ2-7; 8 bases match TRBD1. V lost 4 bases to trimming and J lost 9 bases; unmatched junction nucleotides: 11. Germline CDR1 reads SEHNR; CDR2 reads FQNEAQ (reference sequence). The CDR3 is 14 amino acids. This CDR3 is CASSSGTGLIGQYF. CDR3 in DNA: TGTGCCAGCAGCTCCGGGACAGGACTCATCGGGCAGTACTTC.

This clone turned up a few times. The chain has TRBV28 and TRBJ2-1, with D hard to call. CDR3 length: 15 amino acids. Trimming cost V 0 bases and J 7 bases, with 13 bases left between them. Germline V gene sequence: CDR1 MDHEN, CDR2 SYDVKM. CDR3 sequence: CASSLWAGSSNEQFF. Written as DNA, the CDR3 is TGTGCCAGCAGTTTATGGGCAGGTTCAAGTAATGAGCAGTTCTTC.

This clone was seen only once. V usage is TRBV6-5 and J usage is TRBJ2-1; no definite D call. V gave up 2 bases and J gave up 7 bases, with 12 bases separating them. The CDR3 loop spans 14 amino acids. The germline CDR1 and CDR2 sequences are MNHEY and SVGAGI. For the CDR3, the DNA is TGTGCCAGCAGTTACCAGGTTTTGAGTAATGAGCAGTTCTTC. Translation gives CASSYQVLSNEQFF.

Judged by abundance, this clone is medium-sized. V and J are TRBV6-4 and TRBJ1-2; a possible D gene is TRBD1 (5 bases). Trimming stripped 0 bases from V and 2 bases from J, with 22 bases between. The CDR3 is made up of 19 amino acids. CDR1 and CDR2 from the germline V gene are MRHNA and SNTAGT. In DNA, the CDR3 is TGTGCCAGCAGTGACTCATACATTAGGCCGGGACGGGTAAACTATGGCTACACCTTC. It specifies CASSDSYIRPGRVNYGYTF.

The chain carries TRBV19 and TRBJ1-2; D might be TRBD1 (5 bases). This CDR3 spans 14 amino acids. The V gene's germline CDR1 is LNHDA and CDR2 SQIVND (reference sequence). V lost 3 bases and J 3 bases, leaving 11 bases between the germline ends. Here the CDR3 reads CASSIDRGYYGYTF. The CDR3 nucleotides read TGTGCCAGTAGTATTGACAGAGGTTACTATGGCTACACCTTC.

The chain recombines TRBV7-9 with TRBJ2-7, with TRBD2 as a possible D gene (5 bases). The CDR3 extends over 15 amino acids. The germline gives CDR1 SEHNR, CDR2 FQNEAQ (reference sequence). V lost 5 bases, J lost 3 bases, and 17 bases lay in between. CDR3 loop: CASSGGGGRVYEQYF. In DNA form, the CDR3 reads TGTGCCAGCAGCGGAGGTGGTGGCAGAGTCTACGAGCAGTACTTC.

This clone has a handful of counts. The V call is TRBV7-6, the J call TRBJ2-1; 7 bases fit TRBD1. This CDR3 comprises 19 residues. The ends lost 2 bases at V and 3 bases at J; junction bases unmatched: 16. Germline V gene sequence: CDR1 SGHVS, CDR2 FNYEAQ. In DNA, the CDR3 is TGTGCCAGCAGCTTACACCCTGCCCGAAGGGGGCCGGTCTACAATGAGCAGTTCTTC. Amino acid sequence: CASSLHPARRGPVYNEQFF.

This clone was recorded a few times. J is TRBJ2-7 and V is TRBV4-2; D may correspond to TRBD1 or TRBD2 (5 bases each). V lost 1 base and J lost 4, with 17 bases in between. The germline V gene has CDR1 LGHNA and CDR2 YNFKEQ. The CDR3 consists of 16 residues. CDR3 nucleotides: TGTGCCAGCAGCCAAGTAACTAGGGGACCAACTTACGAGCAGTACTTC. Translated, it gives CASSQVTRGPTYEQYF.

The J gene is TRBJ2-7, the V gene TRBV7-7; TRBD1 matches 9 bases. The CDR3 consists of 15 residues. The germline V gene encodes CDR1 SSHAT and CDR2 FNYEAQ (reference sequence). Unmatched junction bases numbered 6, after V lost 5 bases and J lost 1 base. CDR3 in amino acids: CASSRRQGGSYEQYF. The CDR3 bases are TGTGCCAGCAGCCGCCGACAGGGGGGTTCCTACGAGCAGTACTTC. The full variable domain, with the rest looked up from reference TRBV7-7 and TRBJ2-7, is GAGVSQSPRYKVTKRGQDVTLRCDPISSHATLYWYQQALGQGPEFLTYFNYEAQPDKSGLPSDRFSAERPEGSISTLTIQRTEQRDSAMYRCASSRRQGGSYEQYFGPGTRLTVT.

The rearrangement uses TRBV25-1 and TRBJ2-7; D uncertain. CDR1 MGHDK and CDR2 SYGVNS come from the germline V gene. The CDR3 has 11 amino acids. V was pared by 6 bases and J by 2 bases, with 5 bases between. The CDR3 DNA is TGTGCCAGCAGAGCAGCCTACGAGCAGTACTTC. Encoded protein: CASRAAYEQYF.

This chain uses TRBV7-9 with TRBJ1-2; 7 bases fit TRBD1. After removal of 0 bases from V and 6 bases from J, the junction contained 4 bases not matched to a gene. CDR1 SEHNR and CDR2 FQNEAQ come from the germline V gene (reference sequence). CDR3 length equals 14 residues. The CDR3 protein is CASSLAGQPHGYTF. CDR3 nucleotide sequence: TGTGCCAGCAGCTTAGCGGGACAGCCCCATGGCTACACCTTC. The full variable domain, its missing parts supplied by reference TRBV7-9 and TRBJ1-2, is DTGVSQNPRHKITKRGQNVTFRCDPISEHNRLYWYRQTLGQGPEFLTYFQNEAQLEKSRLLSDRFSAERPKGSFSTLEIQRTEQGDSAMYLCASSLAGQPHGYTFGSGTRLTVV.

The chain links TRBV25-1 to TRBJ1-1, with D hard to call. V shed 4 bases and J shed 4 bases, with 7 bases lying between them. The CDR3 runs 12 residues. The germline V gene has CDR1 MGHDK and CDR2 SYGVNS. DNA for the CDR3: TGTGCCAGCAGTGTAAGTACCACTGAAGCTTTCTTT. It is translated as CASSVSTTEAFF.